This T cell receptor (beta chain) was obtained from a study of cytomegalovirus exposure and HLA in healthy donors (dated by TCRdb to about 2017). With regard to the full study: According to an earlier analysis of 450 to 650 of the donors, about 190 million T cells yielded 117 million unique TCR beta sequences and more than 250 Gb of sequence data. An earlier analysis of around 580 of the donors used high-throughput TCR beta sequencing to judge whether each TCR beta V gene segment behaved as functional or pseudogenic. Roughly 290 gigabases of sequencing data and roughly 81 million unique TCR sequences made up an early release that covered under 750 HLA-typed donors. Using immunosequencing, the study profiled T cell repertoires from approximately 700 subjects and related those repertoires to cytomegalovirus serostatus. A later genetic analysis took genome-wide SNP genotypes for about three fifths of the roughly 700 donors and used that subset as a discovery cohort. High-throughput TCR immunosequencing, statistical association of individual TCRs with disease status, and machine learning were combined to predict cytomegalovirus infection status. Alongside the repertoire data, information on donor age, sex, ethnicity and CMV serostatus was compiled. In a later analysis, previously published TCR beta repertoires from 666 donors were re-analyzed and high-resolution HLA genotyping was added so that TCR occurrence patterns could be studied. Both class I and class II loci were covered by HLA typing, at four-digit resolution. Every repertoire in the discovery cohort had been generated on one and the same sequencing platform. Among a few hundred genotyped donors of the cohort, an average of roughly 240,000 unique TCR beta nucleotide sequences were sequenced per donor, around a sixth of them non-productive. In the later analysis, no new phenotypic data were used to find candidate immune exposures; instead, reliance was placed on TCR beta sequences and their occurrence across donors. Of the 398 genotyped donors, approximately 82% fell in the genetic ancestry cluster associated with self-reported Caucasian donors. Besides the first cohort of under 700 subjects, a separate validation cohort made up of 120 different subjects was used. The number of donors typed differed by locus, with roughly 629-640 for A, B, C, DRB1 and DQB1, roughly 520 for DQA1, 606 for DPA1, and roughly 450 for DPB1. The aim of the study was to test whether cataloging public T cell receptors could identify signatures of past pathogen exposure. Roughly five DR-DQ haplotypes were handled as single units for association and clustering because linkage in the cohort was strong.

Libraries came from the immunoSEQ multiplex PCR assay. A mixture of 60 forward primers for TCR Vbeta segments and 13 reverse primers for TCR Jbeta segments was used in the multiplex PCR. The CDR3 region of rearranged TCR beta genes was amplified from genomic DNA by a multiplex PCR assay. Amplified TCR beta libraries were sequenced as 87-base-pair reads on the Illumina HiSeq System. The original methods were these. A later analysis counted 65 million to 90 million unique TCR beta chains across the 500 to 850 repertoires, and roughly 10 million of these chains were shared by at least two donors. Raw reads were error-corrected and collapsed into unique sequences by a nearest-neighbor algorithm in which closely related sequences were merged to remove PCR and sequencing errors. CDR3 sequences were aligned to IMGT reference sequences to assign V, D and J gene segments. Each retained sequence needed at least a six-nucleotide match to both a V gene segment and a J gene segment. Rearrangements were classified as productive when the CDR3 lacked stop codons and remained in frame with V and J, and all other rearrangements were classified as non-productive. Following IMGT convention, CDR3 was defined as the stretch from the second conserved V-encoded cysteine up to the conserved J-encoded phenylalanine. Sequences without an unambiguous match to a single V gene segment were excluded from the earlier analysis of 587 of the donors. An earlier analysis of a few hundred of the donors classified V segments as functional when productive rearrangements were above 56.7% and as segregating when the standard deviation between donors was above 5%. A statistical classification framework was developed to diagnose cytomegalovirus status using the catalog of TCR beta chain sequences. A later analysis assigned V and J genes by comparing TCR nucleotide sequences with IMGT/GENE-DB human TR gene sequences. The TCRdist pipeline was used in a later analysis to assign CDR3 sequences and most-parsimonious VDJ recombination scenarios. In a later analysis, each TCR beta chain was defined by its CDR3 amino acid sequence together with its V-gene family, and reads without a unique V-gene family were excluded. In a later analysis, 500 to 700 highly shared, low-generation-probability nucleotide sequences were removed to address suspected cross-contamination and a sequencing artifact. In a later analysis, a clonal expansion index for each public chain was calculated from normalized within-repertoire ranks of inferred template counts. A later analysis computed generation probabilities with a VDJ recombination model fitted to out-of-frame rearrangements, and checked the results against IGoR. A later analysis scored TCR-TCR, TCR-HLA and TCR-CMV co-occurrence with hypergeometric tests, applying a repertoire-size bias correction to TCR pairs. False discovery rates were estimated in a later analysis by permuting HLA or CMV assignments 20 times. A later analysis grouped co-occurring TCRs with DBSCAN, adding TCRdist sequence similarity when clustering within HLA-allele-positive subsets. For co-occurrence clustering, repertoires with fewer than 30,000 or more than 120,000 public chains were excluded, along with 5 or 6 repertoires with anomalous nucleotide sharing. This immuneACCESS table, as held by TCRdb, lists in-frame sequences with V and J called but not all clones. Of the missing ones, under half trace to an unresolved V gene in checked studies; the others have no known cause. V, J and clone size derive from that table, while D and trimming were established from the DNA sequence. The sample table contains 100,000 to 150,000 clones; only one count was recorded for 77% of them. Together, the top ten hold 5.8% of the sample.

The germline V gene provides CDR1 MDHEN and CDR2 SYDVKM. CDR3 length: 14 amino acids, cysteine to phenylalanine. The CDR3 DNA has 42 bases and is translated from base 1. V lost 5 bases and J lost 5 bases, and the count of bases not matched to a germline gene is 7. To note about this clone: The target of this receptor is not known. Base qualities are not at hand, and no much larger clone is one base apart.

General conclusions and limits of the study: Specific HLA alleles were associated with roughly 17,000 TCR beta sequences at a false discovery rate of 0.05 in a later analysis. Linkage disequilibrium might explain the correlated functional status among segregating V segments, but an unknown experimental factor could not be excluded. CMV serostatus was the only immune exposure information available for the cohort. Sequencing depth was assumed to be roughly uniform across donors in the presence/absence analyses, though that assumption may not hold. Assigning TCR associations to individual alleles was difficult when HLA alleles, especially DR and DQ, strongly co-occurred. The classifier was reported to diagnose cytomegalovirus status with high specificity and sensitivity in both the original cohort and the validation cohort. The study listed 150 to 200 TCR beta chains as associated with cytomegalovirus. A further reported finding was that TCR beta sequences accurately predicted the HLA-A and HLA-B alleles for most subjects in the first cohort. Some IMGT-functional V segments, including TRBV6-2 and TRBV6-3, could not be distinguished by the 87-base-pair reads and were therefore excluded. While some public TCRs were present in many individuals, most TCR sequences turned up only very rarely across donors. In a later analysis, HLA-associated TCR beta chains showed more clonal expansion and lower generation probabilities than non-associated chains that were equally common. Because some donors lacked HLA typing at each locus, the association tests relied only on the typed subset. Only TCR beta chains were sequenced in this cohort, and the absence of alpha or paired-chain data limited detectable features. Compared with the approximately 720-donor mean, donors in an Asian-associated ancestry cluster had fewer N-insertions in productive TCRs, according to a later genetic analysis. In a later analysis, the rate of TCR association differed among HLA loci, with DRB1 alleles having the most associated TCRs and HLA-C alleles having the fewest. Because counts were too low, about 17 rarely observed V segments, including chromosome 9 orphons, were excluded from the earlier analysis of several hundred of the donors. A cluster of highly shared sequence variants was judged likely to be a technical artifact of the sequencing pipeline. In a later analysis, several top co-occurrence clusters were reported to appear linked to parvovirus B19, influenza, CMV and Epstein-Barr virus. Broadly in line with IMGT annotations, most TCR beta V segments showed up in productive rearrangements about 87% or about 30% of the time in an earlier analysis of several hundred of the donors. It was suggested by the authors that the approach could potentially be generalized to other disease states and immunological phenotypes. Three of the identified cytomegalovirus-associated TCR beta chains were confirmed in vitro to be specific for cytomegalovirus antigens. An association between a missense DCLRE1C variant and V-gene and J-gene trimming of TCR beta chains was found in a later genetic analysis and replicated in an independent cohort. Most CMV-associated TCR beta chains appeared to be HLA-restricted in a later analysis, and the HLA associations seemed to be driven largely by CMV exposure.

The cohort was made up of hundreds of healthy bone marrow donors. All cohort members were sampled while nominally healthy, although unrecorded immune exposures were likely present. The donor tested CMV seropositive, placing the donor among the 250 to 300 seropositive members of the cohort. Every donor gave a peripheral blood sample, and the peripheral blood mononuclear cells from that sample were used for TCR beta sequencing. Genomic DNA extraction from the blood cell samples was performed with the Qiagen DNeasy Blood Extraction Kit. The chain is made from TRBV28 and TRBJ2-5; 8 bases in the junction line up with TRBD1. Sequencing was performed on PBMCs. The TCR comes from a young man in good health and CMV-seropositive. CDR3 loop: CASSARQGTETQYF. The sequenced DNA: TGTGCCAGCAGTGCGCGACAGGGGACGGAGACCCAGTACTTC.